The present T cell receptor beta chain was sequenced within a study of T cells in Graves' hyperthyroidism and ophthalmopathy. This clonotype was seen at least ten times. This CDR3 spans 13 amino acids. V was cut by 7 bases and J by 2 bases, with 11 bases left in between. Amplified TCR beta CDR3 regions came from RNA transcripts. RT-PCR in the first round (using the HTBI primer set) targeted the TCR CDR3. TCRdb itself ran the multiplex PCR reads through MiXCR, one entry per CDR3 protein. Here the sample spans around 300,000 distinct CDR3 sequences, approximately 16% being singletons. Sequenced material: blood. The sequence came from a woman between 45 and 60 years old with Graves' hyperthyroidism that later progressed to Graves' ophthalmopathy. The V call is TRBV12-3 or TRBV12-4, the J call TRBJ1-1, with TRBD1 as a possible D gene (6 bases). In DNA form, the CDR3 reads TGTGCCAGCAAGGGGGGGCCTAACACTGAAGCTTTCTTT. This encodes CASKGGPNTEAFF.